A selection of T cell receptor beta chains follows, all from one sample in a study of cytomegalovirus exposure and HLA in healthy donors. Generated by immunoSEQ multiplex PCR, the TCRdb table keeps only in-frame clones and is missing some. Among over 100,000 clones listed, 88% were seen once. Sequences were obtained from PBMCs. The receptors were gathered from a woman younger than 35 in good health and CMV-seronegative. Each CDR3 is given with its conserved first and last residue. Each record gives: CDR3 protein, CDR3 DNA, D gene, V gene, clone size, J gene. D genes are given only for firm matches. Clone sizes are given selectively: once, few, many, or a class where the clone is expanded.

CASSEAGTQETQYF TGCGCCAGTTCAGAAGCGGGGACCCAAGAGACCCAGTACTTC TRBD2 TRBV5-1 . TRBJ2-5
CASSELEWLAGRYEQFF TGTGCCAGCAGTGAATTGGAGTGGCTAGCGGGGAGATATGAGCAGTTCTTC TRBD2 TRBV25-1 . TRBJ2-1
CASSNPKGNRDSYEQYF TGTGCCAGCAGCAATCCAAAGGGAAACAGGGACTCCTACGAGCAGTACTTC . TRBV21-1 . TRBJ2-7
CASSSDPGLAGVFEQYF TGTGCCAGCAGTTCCGACCCGGGACTAGCGGGGGTCTTCGAGCAGTACTTC TRBD2 TRBV11-2 once TRBJ2-7
CASKPSGLAALYEQYF TGTGCCAGCAAACCATCTGGGTTAGCGGCTCTCTACGAGCAGTACTTC . TRBV19 . TRBJ2-7
CASSILTGEGTEAFF TGTGCCAGCAGTATTCTGACAGGGGAGGGCACTGAAGCTTTCTTT TRBD1 TRBV27 few TRBJ1-1
CASSFPTGTGANVLTF TGTGCCAGCAGCTTTCCAACAGGGACCGGGGCCAACGTCCTGACTTTC . TRBV7-9 . TRBJ2-6
CASSGQGGSRTYEQYF TGTGCCAGCAGCGGGCAAGGGGGCTCCCGAACCTACGAGCAGTACTTC TRBD1 TRBV9 . TRBJ2-7
CASSYNDRGHGYTF TGTGCCAGCAGTTACAACGACAGGGGGCATGGCTACACCTTC TRBD1 TRBV6-5 . TRBJ1-2
CASSLGGWGGTDTQYF TGTGCCAGCAGCCTAGGCGGCTGGGGAGGCACAGATACGCAGTATTTT . TRBV11-3 . TRBJ2-3